The present T cell receptor (beta chain) was sequenced within a study of metastatic and nonmetastatic thyroid tumors. Study-level background: Repertoires from blood and tumor or nodule tissue of malignant and benign thyroid patients were compared.

This CDR3 is built from 17 residues. J gave up 2 bases and V 1 base, and 7 bases lay outside the gene matches. CDR1 is KGHSH and CDR2 is LQKENI in the germline V gene. This clone has a count of ten or more. What it binds is unknown. Among the patients, none had received any treatment before thyroid surgery. Whole-study findings and limits: A significant increase in TCR beta diversity was reportedly seen in malignant thyroid tumors relative to benign nodules, in blood and tumor.

Source study methods: Researchers built a distant-metastasis classifier for papillary thyroid cancer that drew on CDR3 differences across clinicopathological groups. TCRdb re-called clones from the PCR reads using MiXCR. TCRdb, rather than the study authors, made the V and J calls. Altogether about 27,000 clones are present, about 15% being singletons, with the ten largest covering around 6.1%. The receptor comes from a male donor with papillary thyroid cancer or a benign thyroid nodule (not recorded which). Some clones in this sample may be carry-over from other donors' samples. The rearrangement joins TRBV18 to TRBJ2-7, with TRBD1 matching 11 bases. Sequenced material: blood. The CDR3 region has the DNA TGTGCCAGCTCACCACGAGGTTTGGGACAGGGGGCCTACGAGCAGTACTTC. Translated: CASSPRGLGQGAYEQYF.